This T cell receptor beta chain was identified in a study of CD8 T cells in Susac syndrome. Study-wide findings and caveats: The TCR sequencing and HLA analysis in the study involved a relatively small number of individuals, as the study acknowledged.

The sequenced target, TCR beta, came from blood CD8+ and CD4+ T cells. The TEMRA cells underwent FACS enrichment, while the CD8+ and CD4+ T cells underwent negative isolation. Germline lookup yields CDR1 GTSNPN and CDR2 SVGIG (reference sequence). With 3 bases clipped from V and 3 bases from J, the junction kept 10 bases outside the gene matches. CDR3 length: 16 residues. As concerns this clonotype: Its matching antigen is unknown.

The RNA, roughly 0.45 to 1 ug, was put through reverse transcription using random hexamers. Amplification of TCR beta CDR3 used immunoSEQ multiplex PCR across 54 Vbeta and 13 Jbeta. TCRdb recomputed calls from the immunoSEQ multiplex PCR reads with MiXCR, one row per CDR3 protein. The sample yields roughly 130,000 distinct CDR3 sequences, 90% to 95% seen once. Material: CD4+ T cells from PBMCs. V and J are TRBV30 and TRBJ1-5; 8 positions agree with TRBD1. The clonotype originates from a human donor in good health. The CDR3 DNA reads TGTGCCTGGAGGTCCCAGGGGGCGAGTTACAATCAGCCCCAGCATTTT. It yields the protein CAWRSQGASYNQPQHF.